This T cell receptor beta chain was observed in a study of T cells in Graves' hyperthyroidism and ophthalmopathy (dated by TCRdb to about 2019). For the wider study: Peripheral blood samples were taken at the time of initial diagnosis, prior to any treatment. Following sampling, methimazole starting at 30 mg daily was given to hyperthyroidism patients, and high-dose intravenous methylprednisolone was given to ophthalmopathy patients. To identify distinguishing TCR V-J signatures, a discovery cohort of around 100 patients was used, comprising 40 to 45 with Graves' ophthalmopathy and around 57 with stable Graves' hyperthyroidism. The 95 to 100 discovery patients were randomly divided into training and test sets at a 7:3 ratio. An independent validation cohort of around 19 hyperthyroidism patients and 15 or so patients who later progressed to ophthalmopathy tested prospective prediction of ophthalmopathy. The study also compared thyroid tissue and blood T-cell repertoires from several Graves' hyperthyroidism patients. The paper describes TCR Vbeta CDR3 sequencing of 130 to 150 peripheral blood samples, made up of 43 ophthalmopathy patients, over 70 hyperthyroidism patients and some 17 progressor patients. General conclusions and limits of the study: In cross-validation, a model built on a 13 V-J signature told ophthalmopathy apart from stable hyperthyroidism with over 85% sensitivity and approximately 81% specificity, and in testing the same model reached 80%/75%. During validation, the model predicted progression to ophthalmopathy a median of about 6.3 months ahead of onset, with almost 71% sensitivity and 72.22% specificity. Sample size was not statistically predetermined, and blinding of investigators to group allocation was not performed. Most expanded thyroid clonotypes (frequency above 0.001) were also detected in blood, suggesting blood repertoires may reflect thyroid immune responses.

Points on this clonotype: No antigen is known for it. Nothing much larger sits one base from this clone, and base qualities are not available.

Graves' hyperthyroidism was defined as stable when no progression to ophthalmopathy occurred over 18 months of follow-up. Hyperthyroidism patients were aged 18 to 65 years and newly diagnosed, with disease duration of less than 2 months. The study excluded patients with uncontrolled infections, other autoimmune diseases, pregnancy or lactation. Diagnoses were based on clinical symptoms, serum thyroxine and TRAb, thyroid ultrasound and orbital computed tomography. Ficoll-Paque density gradient centrifugation was used to isolate PBMCs from 9.5 to 10 ml of fresh peripheral blood. Total RNA was extracted using Trizol reagent, and RNA quality was assessed on an Agilent 2100 Bioanalyzer. TCR beta CDR3 regions were amplified from RNA transcripts. The TCR CDR3 was subjected to a first round of RT-PCR using the HTBI primer set and the Qiagen OneStep RT-PCR kit. Libraries were constructed in a second round of multiplex PCR, after which size selection and purification were performed. Sequencing of the libraries was done on an Illumina HiSeq2000 using paired-end 100 bp reads. The paper's processing steps were these. SOAPnuke was used to process the raw data, with reads discarded if the reads contained adapters or uncalled bases, had a mean Phred below 15, or lacked an exact constant-primer or identifier match. COPE v1.2.5 was used to merge the high-quality paired reads, and each unique nucleotide sequence was defined as a clonotype. MiTCR v1.1 was used to align clonotypes to the IMGT TRBV, TRBD and TRBJ reference segments. Only V-J combinations with frequency above 0.0001, covering roughly 99% of repertoires, were analysed. The TCS score was defined as F50 (clonal expansion) divided by E x V (chaos), with BLOSUM62-based TCRdist calculated between CDR3 peptides within each V-J. Welch's t-statistics and random forest reduced roughly 500 V-J features to 13, which were used in a naive Bayes classifier (R e1071). TCRdb reran the public reads through fastp at Q25 and MiXCR, keeping productive beta chains. Here each entry gathers all rows of one CDR3 protein and keeps the most common genes and DNA. TCRdb's processing, not the authors' own work, is the source of the V and J calls. The sample records around 600,000 distinct CDR3 sequences, 15% to 18% of which are singletons. Together, the top ten hold 6.5% to 8% of the sample.

CDR1 and CDR2, per the germline V gene (reference sequence), are MNHEY and SMNVEV. The V end loses 8 bases and the J end loses 4 bases, and a stretch of 9 bases separates them. The cysteine opens and the phenylalanine closes a CDR3 of 12 amino acids. Kept here is only the CDR3 DNA, which spans 36 bases and is read in frame from base 1. The rearranged chain carries TRBV27 and TRBJ2-1; the D gene remains uncertain. The sample comprised blood. This receptor was taken from a woman younger than 45 with Graves' hyperthyroidism. The DNA reads as follows: TGTGCCAGCGATAACGGGTACAATGAGCAGTTCTTC. Translated, it reads CASDNGYNEQFF.